What follows is one TCR beta chain and its context. Its antigen is undetermined. A sample-barcoded 5' primer and a J-beta primer mix were used in a second PCR of about 7 to 12 cycles. TCRdb fed the 5' RACE reads into MiXCR, producing one record per CDR3 protein. This sample has around 1,800,000 distinct CDR3 sequences, with roughly 43% found just once. These data come from a study of blood T cells in healthy people across ages. Findings and limits, study-wide: Long-lived donors had more naive CD4+ cells and higher diversity than aged donors.

Germline CDR1 reads SGHTA; CDR2 reads FQGNSA. There are 14 residues in the CDR3. Trimming cost V 1 base and J 3 bases, with 10 bases left between them. The chain has TRBV7-2 and TRBJ2-7, with D perhaps matching TRBD2 (5 bases). The sequenced sample was blood. The receptor's source is a human donor in good health. The CDR3 DNA is TGTGCCAGCAGCTTAGTGGAGGAAGACTACGAGCAGTACTTC. This codes for CASSLVEEDYEQYF.